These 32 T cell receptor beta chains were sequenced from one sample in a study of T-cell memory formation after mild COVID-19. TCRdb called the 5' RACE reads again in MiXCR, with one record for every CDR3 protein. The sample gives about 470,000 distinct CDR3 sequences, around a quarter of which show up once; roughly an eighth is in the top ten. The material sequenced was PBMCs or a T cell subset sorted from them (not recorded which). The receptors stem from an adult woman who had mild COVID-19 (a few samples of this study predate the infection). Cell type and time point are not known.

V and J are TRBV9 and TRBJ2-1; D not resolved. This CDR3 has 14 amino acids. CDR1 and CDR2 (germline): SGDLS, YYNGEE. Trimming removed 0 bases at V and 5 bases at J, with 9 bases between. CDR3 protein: CASSVVKRNNEQFF. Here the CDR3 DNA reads TGTGCCAGCAGCGTAGTAAAGAGGAACAATGAGCAGTTCTTC.

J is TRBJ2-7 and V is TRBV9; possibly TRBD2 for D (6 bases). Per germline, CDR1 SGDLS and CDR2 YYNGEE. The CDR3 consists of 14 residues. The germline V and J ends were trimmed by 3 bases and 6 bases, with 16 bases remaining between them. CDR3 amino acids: CASSAGWRDLEQYF. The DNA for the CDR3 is TGTGCCAGCAGCGCGGGTTGGCGGGACCTCGAGCAGTACTTC. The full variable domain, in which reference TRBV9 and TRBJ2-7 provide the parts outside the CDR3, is DSGVTQTPKHLITATGQRVTLRCSPRSGDLSVYWYQQSLDQGLQFLIQYYNGEERAKGNILERFSAQQFPDLHSELNLSSLELGDSALYFCASSAGWRDLEQYFGPGTRLTVT.

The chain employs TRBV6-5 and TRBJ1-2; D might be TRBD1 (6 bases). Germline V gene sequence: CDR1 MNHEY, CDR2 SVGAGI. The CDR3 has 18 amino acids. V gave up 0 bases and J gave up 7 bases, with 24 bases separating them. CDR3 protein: CASSYSRYRRGGISGYTF. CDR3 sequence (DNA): TGTGCCAGCAGTTACTCGAGATATCGTAGGGGGGGGATTTCTGGCTACACCTTC.

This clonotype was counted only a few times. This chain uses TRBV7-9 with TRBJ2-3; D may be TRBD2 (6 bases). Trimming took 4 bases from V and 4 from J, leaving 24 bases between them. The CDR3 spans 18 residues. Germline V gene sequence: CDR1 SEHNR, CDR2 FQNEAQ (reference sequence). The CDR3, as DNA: TGTGCCAGCAGCTCCTTTCCGGGGAGAGGGGAGGAGGCAGATACGCAGTATTTT. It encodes CASSSFPGRGEEADTQYF.

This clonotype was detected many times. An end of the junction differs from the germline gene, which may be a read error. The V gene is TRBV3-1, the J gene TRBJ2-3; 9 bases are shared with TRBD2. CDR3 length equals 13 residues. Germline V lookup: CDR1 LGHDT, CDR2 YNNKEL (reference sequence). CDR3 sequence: CASSQGGAGGRNF. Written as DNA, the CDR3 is TGTGCCAGCAGCCAAGGCGGAGCGGGAGGTCGCAATTTT.

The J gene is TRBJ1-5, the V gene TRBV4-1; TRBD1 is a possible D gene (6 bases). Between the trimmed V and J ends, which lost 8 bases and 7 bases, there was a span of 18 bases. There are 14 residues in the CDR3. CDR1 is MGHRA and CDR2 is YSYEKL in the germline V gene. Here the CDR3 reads CASSKAGEGQPQHF. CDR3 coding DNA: TGCGCCAGCTCGAAGGCAGGGGAGGGACAGCCCCAGCATTTT.

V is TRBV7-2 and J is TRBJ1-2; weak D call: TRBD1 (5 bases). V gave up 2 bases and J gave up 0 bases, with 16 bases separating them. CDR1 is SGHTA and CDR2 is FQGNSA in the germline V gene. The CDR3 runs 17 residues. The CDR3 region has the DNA TGTGCCAGCAGCTTATTTGACAGTTCGGCCTCTAACTATGGCTACACCTTC. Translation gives CASSLFDSSASNYGYTF.

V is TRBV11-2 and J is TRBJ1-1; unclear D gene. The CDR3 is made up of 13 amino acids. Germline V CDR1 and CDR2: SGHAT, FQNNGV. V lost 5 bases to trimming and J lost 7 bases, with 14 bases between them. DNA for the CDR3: TGTGCCAGCAGCCCTGTGAAATTTCTTGAAGCTTTCTTT. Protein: CASSPVKFLEAFF.

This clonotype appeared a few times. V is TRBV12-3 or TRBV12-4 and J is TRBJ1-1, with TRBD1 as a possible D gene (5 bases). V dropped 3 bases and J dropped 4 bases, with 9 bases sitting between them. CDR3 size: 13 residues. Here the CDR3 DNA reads TGTGCCAGCAGTTTCGACAGATCCACTGAAGCTTTCTTT. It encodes CASSFDRSTEAFF.

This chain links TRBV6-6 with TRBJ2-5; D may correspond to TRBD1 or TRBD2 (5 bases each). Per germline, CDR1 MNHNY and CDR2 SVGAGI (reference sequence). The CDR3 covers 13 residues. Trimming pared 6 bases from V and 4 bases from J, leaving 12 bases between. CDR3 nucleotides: TGTGCCAGCAGCAGAGGGGCAAGAGAGACCCAGTACTTC. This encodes CASSRGARETQYF.

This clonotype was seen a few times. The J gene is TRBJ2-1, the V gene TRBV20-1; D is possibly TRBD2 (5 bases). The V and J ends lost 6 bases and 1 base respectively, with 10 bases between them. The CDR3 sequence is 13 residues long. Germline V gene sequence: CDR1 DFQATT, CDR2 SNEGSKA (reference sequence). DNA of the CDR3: TGCAGTGCCCGGACTGTTTCCTACAATGAGCAGTTCTTC. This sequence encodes CSARTVSYNEQFF.

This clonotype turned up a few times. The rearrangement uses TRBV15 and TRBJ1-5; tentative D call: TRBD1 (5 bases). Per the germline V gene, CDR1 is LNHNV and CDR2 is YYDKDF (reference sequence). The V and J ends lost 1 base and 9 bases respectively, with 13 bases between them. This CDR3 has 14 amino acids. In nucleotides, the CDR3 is TGTGCCACCAGCAGAGCAGGGTCCCTAGGGCCCCAGCATTTT. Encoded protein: CATSRAGSLGPQHF.

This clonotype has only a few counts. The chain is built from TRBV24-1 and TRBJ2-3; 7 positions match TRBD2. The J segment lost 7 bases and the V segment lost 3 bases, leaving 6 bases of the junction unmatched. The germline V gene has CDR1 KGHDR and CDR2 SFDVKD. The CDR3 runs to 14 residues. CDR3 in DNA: TGTGCCACCAGTGATCCCAGCGGGGAATATACGCAGTATTTT. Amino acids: CATSDPSGEYTQYF.

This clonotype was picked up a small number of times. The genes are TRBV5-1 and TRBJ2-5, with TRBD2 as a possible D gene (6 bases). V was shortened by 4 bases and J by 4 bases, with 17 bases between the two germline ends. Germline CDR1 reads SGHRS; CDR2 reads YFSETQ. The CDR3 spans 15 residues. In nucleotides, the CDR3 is TGCGCCAGCAGCCAGATCCCCGGGAGCGGAGAGACCCAGTACTTC. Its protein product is CASSQIPGSGETQYF.

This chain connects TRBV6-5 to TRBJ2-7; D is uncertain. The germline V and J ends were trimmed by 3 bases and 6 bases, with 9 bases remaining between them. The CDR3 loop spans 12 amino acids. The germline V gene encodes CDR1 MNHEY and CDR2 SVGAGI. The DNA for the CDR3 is TGTGCCAGCAGTTATGACCGAGTCGAGCAGTACTTC. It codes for CASSYDRVEQYF.

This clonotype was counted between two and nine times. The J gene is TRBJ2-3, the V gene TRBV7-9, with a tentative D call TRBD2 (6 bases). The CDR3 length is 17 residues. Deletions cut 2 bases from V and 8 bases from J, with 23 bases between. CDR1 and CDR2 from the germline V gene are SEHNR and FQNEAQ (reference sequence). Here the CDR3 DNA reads TGTGCCAGCAGCTTAATTATCGGGAGCGTAGCCCCCGCTACGCAGTATTTT. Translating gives CASSLIIGSVAPATQYF.

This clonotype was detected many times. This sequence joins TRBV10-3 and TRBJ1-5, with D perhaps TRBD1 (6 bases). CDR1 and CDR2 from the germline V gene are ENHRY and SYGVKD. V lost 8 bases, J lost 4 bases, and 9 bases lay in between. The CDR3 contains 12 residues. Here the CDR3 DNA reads TGTGCCATCGGACAGAAAAATCAGCCCCAGCATTTT. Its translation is CAIGQKNQPQHF.

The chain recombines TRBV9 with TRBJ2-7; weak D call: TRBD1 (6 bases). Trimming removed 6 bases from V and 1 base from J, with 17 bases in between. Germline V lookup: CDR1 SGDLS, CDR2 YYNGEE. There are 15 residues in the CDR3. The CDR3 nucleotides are TGTGCCAGCAACGTGGACGGGACACCGTCCTACGAGCAGTACTTC. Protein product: CASNVDGTPSYEQYF.

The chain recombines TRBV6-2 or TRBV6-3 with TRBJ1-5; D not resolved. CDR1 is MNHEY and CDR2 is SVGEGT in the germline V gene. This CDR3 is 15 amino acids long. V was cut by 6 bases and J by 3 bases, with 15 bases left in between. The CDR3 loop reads CASRFDTDFNQPQHF. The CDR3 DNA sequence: TGTGCCAGCAGATTCGACACGGACTTCAATCAGCCCCAGCATTTT.

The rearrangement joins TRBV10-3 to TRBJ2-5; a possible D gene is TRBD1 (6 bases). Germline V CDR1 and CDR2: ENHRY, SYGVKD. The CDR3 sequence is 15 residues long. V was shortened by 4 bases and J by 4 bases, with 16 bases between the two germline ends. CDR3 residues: CAISGPLGGSETQYF. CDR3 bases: TGTGCCATCAGTGGACCTTTAGGGGGATCAGAGACCCAGTACTTC.

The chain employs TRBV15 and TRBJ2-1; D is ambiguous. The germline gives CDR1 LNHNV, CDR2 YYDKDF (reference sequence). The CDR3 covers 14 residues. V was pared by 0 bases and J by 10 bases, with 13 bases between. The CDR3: CATSREVSLGEQFF. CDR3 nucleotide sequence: TGTGCCACCAGCAGAGAGGTTAGCCTGGGGGAGCAGTTCTTC.

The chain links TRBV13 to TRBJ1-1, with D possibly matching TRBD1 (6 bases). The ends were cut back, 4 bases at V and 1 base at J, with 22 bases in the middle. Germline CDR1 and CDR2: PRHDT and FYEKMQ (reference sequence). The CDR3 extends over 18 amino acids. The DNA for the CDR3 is TGTGCCAGCAGCTCCCGTAGCTCAGGGGTAGGGGAGAACACTGAAGCTTTCTTT. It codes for CASSSRSSGVGENTEAFF. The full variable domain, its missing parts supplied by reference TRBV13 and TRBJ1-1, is AAGVIQSPRHLIKEKRETATLKCYPIPRHDTVYWYQQGPGQDPQFLISFYEKMQSDKGSIPDRFSAQQFSDYHSELNMSSLELGDSALYFCASSSRSSGVGENTEAFFGQGTRLTVV.

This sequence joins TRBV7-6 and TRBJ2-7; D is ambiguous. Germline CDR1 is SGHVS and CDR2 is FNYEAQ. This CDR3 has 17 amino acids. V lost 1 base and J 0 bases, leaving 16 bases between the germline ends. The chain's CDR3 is CASSLEAWNRDSYEQYF. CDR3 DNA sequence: TGTGCCAGCAGCTTAGAGGCGTGGAACCGAGACTCCTACGAGCAGTACTTC.

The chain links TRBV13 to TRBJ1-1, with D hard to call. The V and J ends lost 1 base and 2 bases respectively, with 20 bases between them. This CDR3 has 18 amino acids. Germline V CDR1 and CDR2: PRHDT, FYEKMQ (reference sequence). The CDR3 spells CASSLVLSMVGGNTEAFF. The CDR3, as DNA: TGTGCCAGCAGCTTAGTATTATCCATGGTTGGTGGAAACACTGAAGCTTTCTTT.

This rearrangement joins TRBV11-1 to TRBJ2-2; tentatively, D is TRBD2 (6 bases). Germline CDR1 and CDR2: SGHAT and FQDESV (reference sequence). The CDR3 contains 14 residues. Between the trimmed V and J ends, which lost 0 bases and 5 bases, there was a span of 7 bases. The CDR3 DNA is TGTGCCAGCAGCTTAGCGCGGGGAACCGGGGAGCTGTTTTTT. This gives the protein CASSLARGTGELFF.

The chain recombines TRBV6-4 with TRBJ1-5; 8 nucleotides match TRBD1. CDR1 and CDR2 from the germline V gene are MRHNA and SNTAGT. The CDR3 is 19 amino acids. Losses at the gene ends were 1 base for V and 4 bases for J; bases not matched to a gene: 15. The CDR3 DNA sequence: TGTGCCAGCAGTGACTTGAGTCAGGGGGCGGGCAGGAGTAATCAGCCCCAGCATTTT. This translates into CASSDLSQGAGRSNQPQHF.

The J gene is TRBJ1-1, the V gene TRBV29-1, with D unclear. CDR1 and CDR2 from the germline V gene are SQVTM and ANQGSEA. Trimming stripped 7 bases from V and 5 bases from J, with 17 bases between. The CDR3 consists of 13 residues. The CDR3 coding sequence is TGCAGCGGCCGGGAGGGTGGGGTTACTGAAGCTTTCTTT. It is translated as CSGREGGVTEAFF.

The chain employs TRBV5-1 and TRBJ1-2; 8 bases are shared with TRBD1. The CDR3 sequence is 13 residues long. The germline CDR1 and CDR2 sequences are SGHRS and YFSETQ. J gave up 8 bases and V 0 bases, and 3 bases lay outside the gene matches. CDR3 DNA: TGCGCCAGCAGCTTGGCCCGGACAGGGGGCTACACCTTC. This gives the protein CASSLARTGGYTF.

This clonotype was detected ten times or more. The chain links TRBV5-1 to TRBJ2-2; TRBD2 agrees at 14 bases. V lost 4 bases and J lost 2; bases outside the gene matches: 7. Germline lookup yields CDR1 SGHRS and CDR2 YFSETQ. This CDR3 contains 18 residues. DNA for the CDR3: TGCGCCAGCAGCGCGGGACTAGCGGGGGCCCGAAACACCGGGGAGCTGTTTTTT. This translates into CASSAGLAGARNTGELFF.

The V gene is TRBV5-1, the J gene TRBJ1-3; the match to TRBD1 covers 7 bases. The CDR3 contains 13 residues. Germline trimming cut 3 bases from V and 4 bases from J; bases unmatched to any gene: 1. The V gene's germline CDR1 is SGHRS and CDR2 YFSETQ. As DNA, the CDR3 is TGCGCCAGCAGCTCGGGACAGGGAAACACCATATATTTT. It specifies CASSSGQGNTIYF.

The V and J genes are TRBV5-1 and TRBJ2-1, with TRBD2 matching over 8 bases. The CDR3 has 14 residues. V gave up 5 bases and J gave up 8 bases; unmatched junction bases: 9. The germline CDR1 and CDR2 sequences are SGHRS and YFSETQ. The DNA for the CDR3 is TGCGCCAGCAGGATTGGCGGGAGGTGGGATGAGCAGTTCTTC. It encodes CASRIGGRWDEQFF.

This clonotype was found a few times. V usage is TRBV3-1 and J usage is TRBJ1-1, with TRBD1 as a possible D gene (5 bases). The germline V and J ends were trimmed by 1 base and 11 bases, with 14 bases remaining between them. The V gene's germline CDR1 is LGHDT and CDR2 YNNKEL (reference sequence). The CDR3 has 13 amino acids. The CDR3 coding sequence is TGTGCCAGCAGCCAAGCTTGGGGGGGTGAGGCTTTCTTT. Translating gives CASSQAWGGEAFF.